This TCR beta chain was captured in a study of CD8 T cells in ankylosing spondylitis. This clonotype was observed at least ten times. Its antigen is not identified. Overall study findings and caveats: Matched ankylosing spondylitis synovial fluid reportedly contained a significantly enriched population of disease-linked clones. Relatively scarce in peripheral blood, disease-linked clones were CD8+. A TCR beta motif of eight or nine highly homologous variants seemed to mark ankylosing spondylitis blood. Some motif variants were previously reported in reactive arthritis synovial fluid and blood.

Making use of molecular barcodes, quantitative 5'-RACE generated TCR beta libraries. TCRdb passed the 5' RACE reads through MiXCR, listing each CDR3 protein once. The repertoire has 800,000 to 900,000 distinct CDR3 sequences, approximately 12% of them found once; the top ten carry approximately 0.46%. The CDR3 length is 13 residues. V lost 5 bases to trimming and J lost 4 bases, with 11 bases between them. Germline V gene sequence: CDR1 MNHEY, CDR2 SVGEGT. This rearrangement joins TRBV6-2 or TRBV6-3 to TRBJ2-5, with TRBD2 as a possible D gene (5 bases). The source material was blood, either unsorted or a sorted T cell fraction (not recorded which). This clonotype originated in a male donor with ankylosing spondylitis. CDR3 sequence reads: CASSNWAGETQYF. In DNA, the CDR3 is TGTGCCAGCAGTAACTGGGCGGGAGAGACCCAGTACTTC.